These 5 T cell receptor beta chains came from one sample sequenced in a study of T cells after yellow fever vaccination (dated by TCRdb to between 2017 and 2020). The library was generated by 5' RACE. Sequencing used an Illumina HiSeq 2500. TCRdb ran its own pipeline on the public reads, namely fastp trimming at Q25 and MiXCR clone calling, and kept in-frame beta chains. Rows are unified per CDR3 protein, each entry keeping the most common DNA and genes. Counted in this sample were 170,000 or so distinct CDR3 sequences; approximately 6.2% of them appeared once. Clones ranked in the top ten supply just under 3% of the sample. Interpreted using the paper, the treatment or condition label stands for: live attenuated yellow fever vaccine strain. The sample here was CD4+ T cells sorted from PBMCs, taken on the day of the first yellow fever vaccination. All receptors derive from a young man who received the YFV17D yellow fever vaccine.

The rearrangement uses TRBV20-1 and TRBJ2-7; no clear D gene. This CDR3 is 14 amino acids long. Trimming left V 4 bases short and J 1 base short, with 14 bases between. Germline V CDR1 and CDR2: DFQATT, SNEGSKA (reference sequence). The CDR3 bases are TGCAGTGCTACCATAGGTTCCCATTCCTACGAGCAGTACTTC. Protein sequence: CSATIGSHSYEQYF.

This clonotype was counted ten times or more. The chain is built from TRBV20-1 and TRBJ2-7, with a tentative D call TRBD2 (5 bases). In germline, CDR1 is DFQATT, CDR2 SNEGSKA (reference sequence). This CDR3 region has 14 residues. Deletions cut 6 bases from V and 0 bases from J, with 15 bases between. The CDR3 nucleotides are TGCAGTGCACGGGGTAGATGGGACTCCTACGAGCAGTACTTC. Amino acid sequence: CSARGRWDSYEQYF.

This clonotype was counted ten times or more. The chain combines TRBV12-3 or TRBV12-4 with TRBJ1-5; 8 nucleotides line up with TRBD1. V trimming: 3 bases; J trimming: 1 base; junction bases outside the gene matches: 2. The CDR3 consists of 15 residues. CDR3 DNA: TGTGCCAGCAGTTTGCAGGGGGCGAGCAATCAGCCCCAGCATTTT. Protein sequence: CASSLQGASNQPQHF.

The table lists this clonotype with a few counts. The chain couples TRBV12-3 or TRBV12-4 to TRBJ1-1, with D possibly matching TRBD1 (6 bases). The V end lost 6 bases, the J end lost 4 bases, and 15 bases lay between the germline ends. The CDR3 length is 14 residues. The CDR3 DNA is TGTGCCAGCAGCCGCAACGACAGGCCCACTGAAGCTTTCTTT. Protein sequence: CASSRNDRPTEAFF.

In its sample, this clonotype was seen many times. The V call is TRBV12-3 or TRBV12-4, the J call TRBJ1-6, with 12 nucleotides matching TRBD1. J lost 12 bases, V lost 9 bases, and 6 bases had no gene match. The CDR3 has 13 residues. The CDR3 is CASSGTGGLPLHF. The CDR3 DNA is TGTGCCAGTTCCGGGACAGGGGGCTTACCCCTCCACTTT.